This entry lists 26 T cell receptor beta chains sequenced from one sample in a study of response to subunit inactivated influenza vaccine. TCRdb analysed the RT-PCR reads with MiXCR anew, one entry per CDR3 protein. The sample yields 650,000 to 800,000 distinct CDR3 sequences, around 13% seen once. The sequenced sample was PBMCs from blood, obtained around 15 days before vaccination. These receptors originate from a man aged 50-60 years who received an inactivated influenza vaccine.

This clonotype was detected ten times or more. The V call is TRBV7-3, the J call TRBJ2-3; D is unresolved. Between the trimmed V and J ends, which lost 5 bases and 0 bases, there was a span of 15 bases. The CDR3 has 16 amino acids. Germline V gives CDR1 SGHTA, CDR2 FQGTGA. The CDR3 here is CASSPRRTTSTDTQYF. CDR3 in DNA: TGTGCCAGCAGCCCAAGGCGTACTACTAGCACAGATACGCAGTATTTT.

This clonotype was seen ten or more times. The chain couples TRBV6-5 to TRBJ1-5, with 7 bases lining up with TRBD1. Germline V gene data show CDR1 as MNHEY and CDR2 as SVGAGI. CDR3 length: 14 residues. V lost 6 bases and J lost 7; bases outside the gene matches: 9. In DNA form, the CDR3 reads TGTGCCAGCAGCCGAAACAGGGGACGGCAGCCCCAGCATTTT. Translated, it gives CASSRNRGRQPQHF.

This clonotype was counted at least ten times. This rearrangement joins TRBV7-9 to TRBJ1-1; D is possibly TRBD1 (6 bases). Germline lookup yields CDR1 SEHNR and CDR2 FQNEAQ (reference sequence). V lost 5 bases and J lost 1, with 11 bases in between. The CDR3 has 14 amino acids. The chain's CDR3 is CASSPQQGNTEAFF. CDR3 nucleotide sequence: TGTGCCAGCAGCCCGCAACAGGGGAACACTGAAGCTTTCTTT. Together with reference TRBV7-9 and TRBJ1-1, the CDR3 gives the full variable domain: DTGVSQNPRHKITKRGQNVTFRCDPISEHNRLYWYRQTLGQGPEFLTYFQNEAQLEKSRLLSDRFSAERPKGSFSTLEIQRTEQGDSAMYLCASSPQQGNTEAFFGQGTRLTVV.

This clonotype was counted many times. The V call is TRBV7-9, the J call TRBJ1-4; D is uncertain. The germline V gene has CDR1 SEHNR and CDR2 FQNEAQ (reference sequence). V lost 2 bases, J lost 0 bases, and 10 bases lay in between. This CDR3 spans 16 amino acids. CDR3 protein: CASSLNPSTTNEKLFF. CDR3 nucleotide sequence: TGTGCCAGCAGCTTAAATCCTTCTACAACTAATGAAAAACTGTTTTTT.

The chain links TRBV10-2 to TRBJ1-1; D might be TRBD1 (5 bases). The germline V and J ends were trimmed by 4 bases and 5 bases, with 11 bases remaining between them. The germline gives CDR1 WSHSY, CDR2 SAAADI. This CDR3 region has 13 residues. CDR3 nucleotide sequence: TGCGCCAGCAGTGCCCAGGGAGAAACTGAAGCTTTCTTT. Translating gives CASSAQGETEAFF.

The chain recombines TRBV20-1 with TRBJ2-5; D unclear. The CDR3 contains 13 residues. V lost 1 base and J lost 2, with 8 bases in between. Germline lookup yields CDR1 DFQATT and CDR2 SNEGSKA (reference sequence). The CDR3 bases are TGCAGTGCTAGAGTCAACCGTCAAGAGACCCAGTACTTC. Its translation is CSARVNRQETQYF.

The table lists this clonotype with a few counts. The chain is built from TRBV3-1 and TRBJ2-1, with 8 bases that match TRBD2. Germline-derived CDR1 and CDR2 are LGHDT and YNNKEL (reference sequence). The CDR3 totals 15 residues. Unmatched junction bases numbered 7, after V lost 4 bases and J lost 5 bases. CDR3 bases: TGTGCCAGCAGCCGCACCGGGACTAGGGACAATGAGCAGTTCTTC. Amino acids: CASSRTGTRDNEQFF.

As to this clonotype: A junction end diverges from the germline sequence, so it may reflect a read error. The gene calls are TRBV7-6 and TRBJ1-3; 8 bases map to TRBD1. CDR3 length equals 16 residues. Germline CDR1 SGHVS, CDR2 FNYEAQ. CDR3 nucleotides: TGTGCCAGCAGCACCGGGACAGGCAGCTCTGGAAACACCGTATATTTT. Residues: CASSTGTGSSGNTVYF.

This clonotype was picked up a small number of times. The J gene is TRBJ1-3, the V gene TRBV7-2, with 10 bases fitting TRBD1. CDR1 is SGHTA and CDR2 is FQGNSA in the germline V gene. Losses at the gene ends were 5 bases for V and 3 bases for J; bases not matched to a gene: 7. The CDR3 runs 16 residues. CDR3 sequence reads: CASSGQTGGSGNTIYF. The CDR3 DNA reads as TGTGCCAGCAGCGGCCAGACAGGGGGCAGTGGAAACACCATATATTTT. The complete variable domain, with remaining parts taken from reference TRBV7-2 and TRBJ1-3, reads GAGVSQSPSNKVTEKGKDVELRCDPISGHTALYWYRQSLGQGLEFLIYFQGNSAPDKSGLPSDRFSAERTGGSVSTLTIQRTQQEDSAVYLCASSGQTGGSGNTIYFGEGSWLTVV.

The V and J genes are TRBV20-1 and TRBJ2-7; weak D call: TRBD1 (5 bases). V gave up 2 bases and J gave up 2 bases, with 7 bases separating them. CDR1 is DFQATT and CDR2 is SNEGSKA in the germline V gene (reference sequence). The CDR3 runs to 12 residues. For the CDR3, the DNA is TGCAGTGCTAGAAAACAGGCCTACGAGCAGTACTTC. It is translated as CSARKQAYEQYF.

The CDR3 nucleotides read TGTGCCGTCGGACAGGGAGGAAACATTCAGTACTTC. Its protein product is CAVGQGGNIQYF. This chain connects TRBV10-3 to TRBJ2-4; TRBD1 aligns across 8 bases. Trimming at V came to 11 bases and at J to 6 bases, leaving 6 bases not matched to a gene. CDR1 ENHRY and CDR2 SYGVKD come from the germline V gene. CDR3 length: 12 amino acids.

This clonotype has a handful of counts. This chain uses TRBV6-5 with TRBJ1-2; D gene uncertain. Trimming shortened V by 0 bases and J by 6 bases, and 17 bases separated the two germline ends. The CDR3 consists of 16 residues. The germline CDR1 and CDR2 sequences are MNHEY and SVGAGI. The CDR3 DNA reads TGTGCCAGCAGTTACTCGAGCCCCCCAAGGACGGATGGCTACACCTTC. Residues: CASSYSSPPRTDGYTF.

This clonotype was picked up a small number of times. The chain recombines TRBV6-2 or TRBV6-3 with TRBJ2-7, with 7 bases matching TRBD1. The germline V gene has CDR1 MNHEY and CDR2 SVGEGT. Losses at the gene ends were 5 bases for V and 1 base for J; bases not matched to a gene: 8. CDR3 length: 15 residues. The DNA for the CDR3 is TGTGCCAGCAGTCTAACAGGGGCAGATTCCTACGAGCAGTACTTC. Its protein is CASSLTGADSYEQYF.

This sequence joins TRBV29-1 and TRBJ1-2; D is uncertain. This CDR3 region has 13 residues. Trimming stripped 4 bases from V and 0 bases from J, with 9 bases between. Looked up from germline, CDR1 is SQVTM and CDR2 is ANQGSEA. The CDR3 loop is CSVAISPNYGYTF. CDR3 coding DNA: TGCAGCGTTGCAATCAGCCCTAACTATGGCTACACCTTC.

This clonotype came up once. The CDR3 nucleotides read TGTGCCAGCAGTCTTCGCCAACTTCACCGTTACAATGAGCAGTTCTTC. Amino acids: CASSLRQLHRYNEQFF. This chain uses TRBV5-6 with TRBJ2-1; D is unclear. CDR3 length: 16 amino acids. With 5 bases removed from V and 4 bases from J, the gap between germline ends came to 19 bases. CDR1 SGHDT and CDR2 YYEEEE come from the germline V gene.

This clonotype showed up just a few times. The chain combines TRBV30 with TRBJ2-2, with TRBD2 matching 8 bases. The J segment lost 6 bases and the V segment lost 1 base, leaving 4 bases of the junction unmatched. CDR1 and CDR2 from the germline V gene are GTSNPN and SVGIG (reference sequence). CDR3 length: 14 amino acids. The CDR3 coding sequence is TGTGCCTGGAGTGCGGGACTAGTCCCCGGGGAGCTGTTTTTT. Its translation: CAWSAGLVPGELFF.

This sequence joins TRBV7-8 and TRBJ2-5; 8 bases agree with TRBD2. Germline V CDR1 and CDR2: SGHVS, FQNEAQ. With V trimmed by 5 bases and J by 5 bases, 13 bases remained unmatched. The CDR3 spans 16 residues. CDR3 sequence reads: CASSLSHGRAGETQYF. CDR3 DNA: TGTGCCAGCAGCCTTTCCCACGGGAGGGCCGGGGAGACCCAGTACTTC.

This clonotype was picked up a small number of times. The chain recombines TRBV20-1 with TRBJ2-2; 7 positions agree with TRBD2. The CDR3 has 18 residues. From germline, CDR1 is DFQATT and CDR2 SNEGSKA (reference sequence). V was pared by 6 bases and J by 7 bases, with 23 bases of the junction left unmatched. CDR3 amino acids: CSALQRRGGSPRDGELFF. DNA of the CDR3: TGCAGTGCCCTGCAAAGGAGAGGCGGGAGCCCGAGGGACGGGGAGCTGTTTTTT.

The rearrangement joins TRBV10-3 to TRBJ2-3; 7 bases are a match to TRBD1. Germline CDR1 ENHRY, CDR2 SYGVKD. V trimming: 3 bases; J trimming: 0 bases; junction bases outside the gene matches: 12. This CDR3 comprises 18 residues. The CDR3 bases are TGTGCCATCAGTGATGTAGTTTATGGGACAGTGAGCACAGATACGCAGTATTTT. Translated, it gives CAISDVVYGTVSTDTQYF.

This clonotype has more than one count but fewer than ten. The chain recombines TRBV15 with TRBJ1-5; D unclear. CDR1 and CDR2 (germline): LNHNV, YYDKDF (reference sequence). The CDR3 loop spans 15 amino acids. The V gene lost 0 bases and the J gene lost 1 base, with 7 bases spanning the gap. CDR3 region: CATSRDSPSNQPQHF. The CDR3 bases are TGTGCCACCAGCAGAGATTCTCCCAGCAATCAGCCCCAGCATTTT.

This clonotype was seen a few times. The rearrangement uses TRBV12-3 or TRBV12-4 and TRBJ2-1; D is possibly TRBD2 (6 bases). The V gene lost 6 bases and the J gene lost 6 bases, with 15 bases spanning the gap. The CDR3 length is 14 residues. DNA of the CDR3: TGTGCCAGCAGCCCCCCGGGGACTGGCAATGAGCAGTTCTTC. Its translation is CASSPPGTGNEQFF.

This clonotype came up a few times. The rearrangement links TRBV20-1 to TRBJ2-5; D gene ambiguous. There are 15 residues in the CDR3. V lost 0 bases and J 2 bases, leaving 13 bases between the germline ends. Germline-derived CDR1 and CDR2 are DFQATT and SNEGSKA (reference sequence). CDR3: CSARDEALPQETQYF. CDR3 sequence (DNA): TGCAGTGCTAGAGATGAGGCCCTACCTCAAGAGACCCAGTACTTC.

This clonotype was counted only a few times. The CDR3 region is CATSDLRGTYNEQFF. In nucleotides, the CDR3 is TGTGCCACCAGTGATTTGAGGGGAACCTACAATGAGCAGTTCTTC. The V gene is TRBV24-1, the J gene TRBJ2-1, with D possibly matching TRBD1 (5 bases). The germline V gene encodes CDR1 KGHDR and CDR2 SFDVKD. V shed 0 bases and J shed 2 bases, with 7 bases lying between them. The CDR3 totals 15 residues.

J is TRBJ2-1 and V is TRBV14; D is tentatively TRBD1 or TRBD2 (5 bases each). V lost 0 bases and J lost 8, with 20 bases in between. Germline assignment: CDR1 SGHDN and CDR2 FVKESK. This CDR3 is 17 amino acids long. Here the CDR3 DNA reads TGTGCCAGCAGCCAAGACGCATTGCAGGGACCTTGGGATGAGCAGTTCTTC. It specifies CASSQDALQGPWDEQFF.

This chain joins TRBV13 and TRBJ2-1; D uncertain. Between the trimmed V and J ends, which lost 3 bases and 8 bases, there was a span of 8 bases. The CDR3 runs 12 residues. From germline, CDR1 is PRHDT and CDR2 FYEKMQ (reference sequence). The CDR3 reads CASSFWRDEQFF. DNA for the CDR3: TGTGCCAGCAGCTTCTGGCGAGATGAGCAGTTCTTC.

In this sample, this clonotype turned up a few times. This chain connects TRBV2 to TRBJ2-7, with 9 nucleotides matching TRBD2. Germline V gives CDR1 SNHLY, CDR2 FYNNEI. The CDR3 is 14 residues long. The V and J ends lost 6 bases and 6 bases, in that order; junction bases with no gene match: 9. CDR3 protein: CASRIAGAPLEQYF. In DNA form, the CDR3 reads TGTGCCAGCAGAATAGCGGGGGCGCCCCTCGAGCAGTACTTC.